The 28 T cell receptor beta chains reported below all come from one sample, sequenced in a study of T cells in Graves' hyperthyroidism and ophthalmopathy. TCR beta CDR3 region amplification was performed from RNA transcripts. A set of HTBI primers served as the primers for a first-round RT-PCR of the TCR CDR3. TCRdb independently ran MiXCR on the multiplex PCR reads; one entry per CDR3 protein. The top ten hold 8% to 13% of the sample, which has approximately 400,000 distinct CDR3 sequences, roughly 13% seen once. Material: blood. These receptor sequences come from a woman aged 55-69 years with Graves' hyperthyroidism.

This clonotype was recorded many times. This chain joins TRBV18 and TRBJ2-7, with a possible D match to TRBD1 (5 bases). The ends were cut back, 3 bases at V and 6 bases at J, with 12 bases in the middle. CDR3 length equals 13 residues. Germline V CDR1 and CDR2: KGHSH, LQKENI. The CDR3 sequence: CASSPDDRAEQYF. CDR3 DNA: TGTGCCAGCTCACCTGACGACAGAGCCGAGCAGTACTTC.

In this sample, this clonotype turned up many times. The chain employs TRBV18 and TRBJ2-7; D unclear. CDR3 length equals 11 residues. Trimming took 6 bases from V and 4 from J, leaving 7 bases between them. CDR1 KGHSH and CDR2 LQKENI come from the germline V gene. CDR3 loop: CASSDQYEQYF. The CDR3 DNA reads TGTGCCAGCTCGGACCAATACGAGCAGTACTTC.

This clonotype was found a few times. The chain joins TRBV15 to TRBJ2-4; D remains ambiguous. This CDR3 is built from 17 residues. Trimming stripped 4 bases from V and 0 bases from J, with 16 bases between. Looked up from germline, CDR1 is LNHNV and CDR2 is YYDKDF (reference sequence). CDR3 protein: CATSIGLVGGAKNIQYF. The CDR3 DNA reads as TGTGCCACCAGCATCGGGCTCGTTGGCGGAGCCAAAAACATTCAGTACTTC.

There are many counts of this clonotype. The V and J genes are TRBV6-1 and TRBJ2-7, with D possibly being TRBD1 (6 bases). The germline V gene has CDR1 MNHNS and CDR2 SASEGT. The V end was cut by 10 bases, the J end by 3 bases, with 13 bases between. The CDR3 is 12 amino acids. The CDR3 sequence is CAIRTAHYEQYF. The CDR3 nucleotides are TGTGCCATAAGGACAGCTCACTACGAGCAGTACTTC.

Ten or more counts support this clonotype. The chain employs TRBV6-1 and TRBJ2-1; 15 nucleotides align to TRBD2. CDR1 MNHNS and CDR2 SASEGT come from the germline V gene. This CDR3 comprises 18 residues. Trimming removed 6 bases from V and 3 bases from J; junction bases left unmatched: 9. Here the CDR3 DNA reads TGTGCCAGCAGCCTAAACGGACTAGCGGGAGGGTACTACAATGAGCAGTTCTTC. Amino acids: CASSLNGLAGGYYNEQFF.

This clonotype was detected ten times or more. CDR3 amino acids: CASSYVWTGGAYNSPLHF. The CDR3 DNA is TGTGCCAGCAGTTACGTATGGACAGGGGGGGCCTATAATTCACCCCTCCACTTT. The chain combines TRBV2 with TRBJ1-6, with TRBD1 identical over 10 bases. The CDR3 extends over 18 amino acids. J lost 2 bases, V lost 5 bases, and 9 bases had no gene match. Germline lookup yields CDR1 SNHLY and CDR2 FYNNEI. Drawing the rest from reference TRBV2 and TRBJ1-6, the complete variable domain is EPEVTQTPSHQVTQMGQEVILRCVPISNHLYFYWYRQILGQKVEFLVSFYNNEISEKSEIFDDQFSVERPDGSNFTLKIRSTKLEDSAMYFCASSYVWTGGAYNSPLHFGNGTRLTVT.

There are a few counts of this clonotype. This rearrangement joins TRBV6-1 to TRBJ2-3; the match to TRBD2 covers 8 bases. This CDR3 is 17 amino acids long. CDR1 is MNHNS and CDR2 is SASEGT in the germline V gene. Trimming cost V 3 bases and J 5 bases; bases outside gene matches: 13. The CDR3 DNA is TGTGCCAGCAGTGATTTACCCGGGACTAGAGTGGGAGATACGCAGTATTTT. It translates to CASSDLPGTRVGDTQYF.

The rearrangement uses TRBV28 and TRBJ2-5; 10 bases map to TRBD1. The CDR3 is 17 amino acids. The germline V gene encodes CDR1 MDHEN and CDR2 SYDVKM. The J segment lost 4 bases and the V segment lost 3 bases, leaving 11 bases of the junction unmatched. The CDR3 sequence: CASSLSPDRGLLETQYF. The CDR3 DNA is TGTGCCAGCAGTTTGAGCCCCGACAGGGGGCTCTTAGAGACCCAGTACTTC.

This clonotype was seen at least ten times. This chain connects TRBV2 to TRBJ2-3, with TRBD2 as a possible D gene (5 bases). CDR1 is SNHLY, CDR2 FYNNEI, per germline. Between the trimmed V and J ends, which lost 8 bases and 4 bases, there was a span of 16 bases. CDR3 length: 14 amino acids. The CDR3 DNA reads as TGTGCCAGCCGTTTCGGGATCGCGGCAGATACGCAGTATTTT. The encoded protein is CASRFGIAADTQYF.

CDR3 sequence (DNA): TGTGCCAGCAGCAATGGACAGCAAGCCGCAGATACGCAGTATTTT. It specifies CASSNGQQAADTQYF. This chain joins TRBV28 and TRBJ2-3, with D possibly matching TRBD1 (6 bases). The CDR3 totals 15 residues. Trimming removed 6 bases at V and 4 bases at J, with 17 bases between. The germline gives CDR1 MDHEN, CDR2 SYDVKM.

This clonotype was seen ten or more times. CDR3 DNA: TGCGCCAGCAGCGCCTCCGGGACAGGGATAGATACGCAGTATTTT. Protein: CASSASGTGIDTQYF. This chain links TRBV5-1 with TRBJ2-3, with 9 bases aligning to TRBD1. J lost 5 bases, V lost 4 bases, and 8 bases had no gene match. Per germline, CDR1 SGHRS and CDR2 YFSETQ. The CDR3 loop spans 15 amino acids. Using reference TRBV5-1 and TRBJ2-3 for the parts outside the CDR3, the full variable domain is KAGVTQTPRYLIKTRGQQVTLSCSPISGHRSVSWYQQTPGQGLQFLFEYFSETQRNKGNFPGRFSGRQFSNSRSEMNVSTLELGDSALYLCASSASGTGIDTQYFGPGTRLTVL.

This clonotype was detected many times. J is TRBJ1-3 and V is TRBV18; unclear D gene. CDR1 is KGHSH and CDR2 is LQKENI in the germline V gene. The V gene lost 6 bases and the J gene lost 3 bases, with 6 bases spanning the gap. The CDR3 spans 12 residues. DNA of the CDR3: TGTGCCAGCTCGGCAGGTGGAAACACCATATATTTT. Translated, it gives CASSAGGNTIYF.

Ten or more counts support this clonotype. V and J are TRBV6-6 and TRBJ2-7, with a weak D call TRBD2 (5 bases). This CDR3 has 15 amino acids. Per the germline V gene, CDR1 is MNHNY and CDR2 is SVGAGI (reference sequence). The V end was cut by 2 bases, the J end by 5 bases, with 16 bases between. As DNA, the CDR3 is TGTGCCAGCAGTTACCTCGGGCCGGGAAAGAACGAGCAGTACTTC. Translation gives CASSYLGPGKNEQYF.

The table lists this clonotype with many counts. This sequence joins TRBV5-6 and TRBJ1-6, with 7 nucleotides matching TRBD1. This CDR3 contains 14 residues. In germline, CDR1 is SGHDT, CDR2 YYEEEE. Trimming cost V 3 bases and J 6 bases; bases outside gene matches: 3. CDR3 protein: CASSSRDSNSPLHF. The CDR3 coding sequence is TGTGCCAGCAGCTCCCGGGACAGTAATTCACCCCTCCACTTT.

Remarks on this clonotype: The junction departs from the called germline gene at one end, perhaps through a read error. The rearrangement joins TRBV2 to TRBJ2-3, with a possible D match to TRBD1 (6 bases). The CDR3 runs 15 residues. Germline CDR1 and CDR2: SNHLY and FYNNEI. The CDR3 loop reads CASRNVVRGTDAQYF. As DNA, the CDR3 is TGTGCCAGCAGGAATGTGGTCAGGGGCACAGATGCGCAGTATTTT.

This clonotype was recorded at least ten times. The chain links TRBV7-9 to TRBJ2-7; 7 nucleotides agree with TRBD1. CDR3 length equals 16 residues. The germline V gene has CDR1 SEHNR and CDR2 FQNEAQ (reference sequence). V dropped 6 bases and J dropped 0; count of bases not matched to a gene: 11. This chain's CDR3 is CASRAGGQGRSYEQYF. The CDR3 nucleotides read TGTGCCAGCAGAGCAGGGGGTCAGGGGCGCTCCTACGAGCAGTACTTC.

Concerning this clonotype itself: A read error is possible here, since a much larger clone lies one base away. V usage is TRBV2 and J usage is TRBJ2-7; D is perhaps TRBD2 (6 bases). CDR3 length equals 14 residues. Germline V gene data show CDR1 as SNHLY and CDR2 as FYNNEI. In DNA, the CDR3 is TGTGCCAGCAGGCGGGACTCAAGCTCCTACAAGCAGTACTTC. It encodes CASRRDSSSYKQYF.

The sample holds many counts of this clonotype. V gene TRBV27 combines with J gene TRBJ2-7; TRBD1 matches 7 bases. Looked up from germline, CDR1 is MNHEY and CDR2 is SMNVEV (reference sequence). The CDR3 sequence is 15 residues long. J was trimmed by 0 bases and V by 2 bases; bases with no gene match: 4. CDR3 sequence: CASSLTAGGSYEQYF. CDR3 bases: TGTGCCAGCAGTTTAACCGCAGGGGGCTCCTACGAGCAGTACTTC.

There are a few counts of this clonotype. This chain connects TRBV20-1 to TRBJ2-1, with 10 bases matching TRBD2. The V gene end was trimmed by 6 bases and the J gene end by 5 bases; junction bases not matched to a gene: 10. Germline CDR1 DFQATT, CDR2 SNEGSKA (reference sequence). The CDR3 length is 15 residues. CDR3 DNA: TGCAGTGCAGGAACTAGCGGGACCTATGACAATGAGCAGTTCTTC. This sequence encodes CSAGTSGTYDNEQFF.

As concerns this clonotype: A read error may account for a junction end that differs from germline. This chain joins TRBV12-3 or TRBV12-4 and TRBJ2-2; D might be TRBD1 or TRBD2, each matching 5 bases. The CDR3 covers 16 residues. The CDR3 here is CASSLRKGRYTGELLF. CDR3 sequence (DNA): TGTGCCAGCAGTTTGAGGAAGGGGCGGTATACCGGGGAGCTGCTTTTT.

The table lists this clonotype with many counts. This chain connects TRBV11-2 to TRBJ1-2; D might be TRBD1 (6 bases). Deletions cut 3 bases from V and 2 bases from J, with 13 bases between. The CDR3 length is 15 residues. Germline V gives CDR1 SGHAT, CDR2 FQNNGV. The CDR3 reads CASSFLRDTNYGYTF. The DNA for the CDR3 is TGTGCCAGCAGCTTTCTCCGGGACACAAACTATGGCTACACCTTC.

This clonotype was observed a few times. This chain joins TRBV27 and TRBJ1-6; D is uncertain. Germline V gene lookup returns CDR1 MNHEY and CDR2 SMNVEV (reference sequence). This CDR3 is built from 15 residues. V lost 2 bases and J 2 bases, leaving 7 bases between the germline ends. CDR3 in amino acids: CASSLVAAYNSPLHF. The CDR3 nucleotides read TGTGCCAGCAGTTTAGTGGCAGCCTATAATTCACCCCTCCACTTT.

This clonotype was seen repeatedly, ten times or more. J is TRBJ1-1 and V is TRBV2, with D unclear. CDR1 and CDR2 from the germline V gene are SNHLY and FYNNEI. Trimming took off 3 bases at V and 8 bases at J, with 7 bases between the two ends. There are 11 residues in the CDR3. CDR3 amino acids: CASSEPREAFF. CDR3 sequence (DNA): TGTGCCAGCAGTGAGCCGCGGGAAGCTTTCTTT.

This clonotype was observed a handful of times. The chain couples TRBV29-1 to TRBJ2-5; no firm D call. Trimming left V 1 base short and J 13 bases short, with 16 bases between. Germline V gene lookup returns CDR1 SQVTM and CDR2 ANQGSEA. The CDR3 runs 12 residues. CDR3 region: CSVEGLRSHRYF. The CDR3 nucleotides read TGCAGCGTTGAAGGGCTCCGGTCCCATAGGTACTTC.

This clonotype was detected many times. The chain is built from TRBV28 and TRBJ2-7; D possibly corresponds to TRBD2 (6 bases). The germline V gene has CDR1 MDHEN and CDR2 SYDVKM. CDR3 length equals 11 residues. CDR3 amino acids: CVSGSSHEQYF. The CDR3 DNA reads TGTGTTAGCGGTTCGTCGCACGAGCAGTACTTC.

This clonotype has a handful of counts. The chain combines TRBV29-1 with TRBJ2-1, with TRBD1 matching 7 bases. CDR1 is SQVTM, CDR2 ANQGSEA, per germline. The CDR3 spans 13 residues. V shed 7 bases and J 10 bases; nucleotides not matched to a gene: 13. The CDR3 nucleotides read TGCAGCGGTCGTGGACGGTTACAGGGGGAGCAGTTCTTC. Protein product: CSGRGRLQGEQFF.

There are many counts of this clonotype. This sequence joins TRBV7-9 and TRBJ2-7; D is ambiguous. Germline V lookup: CDR1 SEHNR, CDR2 FQNEAQ (reference sequence). The length of the CDR3 is 13 residues. Trimming took 3 bases from V and 1 from J, leaving 7 bases between them. CDR3 residues: CASSFLRSYEQYF. The CDR3 DNA reads TGTGCCAGCAGCTTCCTCCGATCCTACGAGCAGTACTTC.

There are many counts of this clonotype. The V call is TRBV7-2, the J call TRBJ1-1; TRBD1 matches 11 bases. Germline CDR1 and CDR2: SGHTA and FQGNSA. This CDR3 is 15 amino acids long. Trimming took 5 bases from V and 4 from J; bases not matched to a gene: 6. CDR3 in DNA: TGTGCCAGCAGCCCCGTAGGGACAGGGGGCACTGAAGCTTTCTTT. It translates to CASSPVGTGGTEAFF.